This T cell receptor (beta chain) is from a study of T cells after yellow fever vaccination. Whole-study results and caveats: Clonotypes found in both CD4 and CD8 compartments made up a small share. Researchers cautioned that FACS-sorted repertoires could harbor abundant clonotypes contaminating from the bulk population. Most primary-vaccination clones recurred post-booster (approximately 96% CD4, around 90% CD8).

Researchers made TCR cDNA using 5'RACE template switching, and this step added a universal primer site and UMIs. TCRdb ran MiXCR on the 5' RACE reads and lists one entry per CDR3 protein. The profile shows 500,000 to 650,000 distinct CDR3 sequences, approximately 13% of them singletons. This clonotype was detected only a few times. Its specificity is unknown. Germline V gene sequence: CDR1 SGDLS, CDR2 YYNGEE. CDR3 length: 16 residues. With 2 bases removed from V and 2 bases from J, the gap between germline ends came to 15 bases. This receptor was obtained from a man aged 25 to 40 who received the YFV17D yellow fever vaccine. This material consisted of PBMCs, taken on the day of the yellow fever booster vaccination. The chain combines TRBV9 with TRBJ2-3; no definite D call. The CDR3 nucleotides read TGTGCCAGCAGCGTTAGGGCCCATGGGGACACAGATACGCAGTATTTT. It specifies CASSVRAHGDTDTQYF. Together with reference TRBV9 and TRBJ2-3, the CDR3 gives the full variable domain: DSGVTQTPKHLITATGQRVTLRCSPRSGDLSVYWYQQSLDQGLQFLIQYYNGEERAKGNILERFSAQQFPDLHSELNLSSLELGDSALYFCASSVRAHGDTDTQYFGPGTRLTVL.